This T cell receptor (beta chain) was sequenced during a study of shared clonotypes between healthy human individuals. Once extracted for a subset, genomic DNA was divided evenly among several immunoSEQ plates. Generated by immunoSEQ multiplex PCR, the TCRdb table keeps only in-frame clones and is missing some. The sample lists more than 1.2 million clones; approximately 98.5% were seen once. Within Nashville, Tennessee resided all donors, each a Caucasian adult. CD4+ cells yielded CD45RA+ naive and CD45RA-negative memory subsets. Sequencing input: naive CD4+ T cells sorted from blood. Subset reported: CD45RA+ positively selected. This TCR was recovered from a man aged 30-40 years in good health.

The CDR3 here is CASSQGQGVEDGYTF. CDR3 DNA sequence: TGCGCCAGCAGCCAAGGCCAGGGGGTAGAGGATGGCTACACCTTC. V gene TRBV4-1 combines with J gene TRBJ1-2; TRBD1 matches at 7 bases. The germline CDR1 and CDR2 sequences are MGHRA and YSYEKL. After removal of 1 base from V and 6 bases from J, the junction contained 8 bases not matched to a gene. The CDR3 spans 15 residues.